Following are 12 T cell receptor beta chains from one sample sequenced in a study of control samples from healthy donors and cancer patients. Profiled with immunoSEQ multiplex PCR; TCRdb holds only in-frame clones, not every one. The repertoire holds some 120,000 clones, with approximately 90% as singletons. The source material was blood. These receptors were taken from a woman in her seventies in good health.

This clone came up a few times. The chain recombines TRBV4-1 with TRBJ1-1; D possibly corresponds to TRBD1 (5 bases). CDR1 and CDR2 (germline): MGHRA, YSYEKL. This CDR3 contains 14 residues. Trimming removed 4 bases from V and 4 bases from J, with 13 bases in between. The CDR3 DNA sequence: TGCGCCAGCAGCCTCGGACAACCGAGCACTGAAGCTTTCTTT. It codes for CASSLGQPSTEAFF.

The chain has TRBV9 and TRBJ1-3, with D perhaps TRBD1 (5 bases). The CDR3 contains 17 residues. The ends were cut back, 4 bases at V and 3 bases at J, with 20 bases in the middle. The germline CDR1 and CDR2 sequences are SGDLS and YYNGEE. The CDR3 bases are TGTGCCAGCAGCCCGGGTTGGGACCGCTCTCGTGGAAACACCATATATTTT. Translated: CASSPGWDRSRGNTIYF.

This chain connects TRBV13 to TRBJ2-2; TRBD1 might be the D (5 bases). The CDR3 contains 15 residues. V was trimmed by 5 bases and J by 6 bases, leaving 16 bases between them. The germline gives CDR1 PRHDT, CDR2 FYEKMQ (reference sequence). CDR3 in amino acids: CASSLPKIGAGELFF. The DNA of the CDR3 is TGTGCCAGCAGCCTACCTAAAATAGGGGCCGGGGAGCTGTTTTTT.

The rearrangement uses TRBV19 and TRBJ1-4, with D perhaps matching TRBD1 (6 bases). The CDR3 is 14 amino acids. V lost 3 bases and J lost 6, with 11 bases in between. Germline CDR1 reads LNHDA; CDR2 reads SQIVND (reference sequence). CDR3 DNA: TGTGCCAGTAGTATTTGGGGGGCGGATGAAAAACTGTTTTTT. Translated: CASSIWGADEKLFF.

This chain joins TRBV9 and TRBJ2-1; no definite D call. Germline V gene lookup returns CDR1 SGDLS and CDR2 YYNGEE. The CDR3 loop spans 15 amino acids. The V end lost 0 bases, the J end lost 2 bases, and 9 bases lay between the germline ends. CDR3 bases: TGTGCCAGCAGCGTAGGGGTGGAACCCTACAATGAGCAGTTCTTC. Translated: CASSVGVEPYNEQFF.

The J gene is TRBJ1-5, the V gene TRBV11-1, with 9 bases lining up with TRBD1. V shed 5 bases, J shed 0 bases, and the junction held 2 bases outside the gene matches. Germline V CDR1 and CDR2: SGHAT, FQDESV (reference sequence). The CDR3 has 15 residues. In DNA, the CDR3 is TGTGCCAGCAGCGAGGGACAGGGTAGCAATCAGCCCCAGCATTTT. It is translated as CASSEGQGSNQPQHF.

This chain uses TRBV5-1 with TRBJ2-7; TRBD1 matches at 8 bases. CDR1 and CDR2 (germline): SGHRS, YFSETQ. CDR3 length: 14 amino acids. With 1 base clipped from V and 4 bases from J, the junction kept 4 bases outside the gene matches. CDR3 bases: TGCGCCAGCAGCTTGCAGGGGGCGAAATACGAGCAGTACTTC. The encoded protein is CASSLQGAKYEQYF.

The chain combines TRBV11-2 with TRBJ1-3; D is possibly TRBD1 (5 bases). Germline CDR1 is SGHAT and CDR2 is FQNNGV. The CDR3 covers 15 residues. Trimming took off 8 bases at V and 0 bases at J, with 14 bases between the two ends. CDR3 sequence: CASAPGGSSGNTIYF. For the CDR3, the DNA is TGTGCCAGCGCCCCGGGGGGGAGCTCTGGAAACACCATATATTTT.

The rearrangement uses TRBV19 and TRBJ1-1; D remains ambiguous. This CDR3 spans 17 amino acids. V dropped 3 bases and J dropped 3 bases, with 20 bases sitting between them. Germline V gene sequence: CDR1 LNHDA, CDR2 SQIVND (reference sequence). The CDR3 protein is CASSILRASPGYTEAFF. CDR3 bases: TGTGCCAGTAGTATTTTGCGGGCAAGCCCTGGGTACACTGAAGCTTTCTTT.

V and J are TRBV25-1 and TRBJ2-6, with D unclear. V was pared by 1 base and J by 0 bases, with 10 bases between. The germline V gene encodes CDR1 MGHDK and CDR2 SYGVNS. This CDR3 has 17 residues. The CDR3 DNA is TGTGCCAGCAGTGAATCGTTGGGCGTCTCTGGGGCCAACGTCCTGACTTTC. The encoded protein is CASSESLGVSGANVLTF. The full variable domain, its missing parts supplied by reference TRBV25-1 and TRBJ2-6, is EADIYQTPRYLVIGTGKKITLECSQTMGHDKMYWYQQDPGMELHLIHYSYGVNSTEKGDLSSESTVSRIRTEHFPLTLESARPSHTSQYLCASSESLGVSGANVLTFGAGSRLTVL.

With regard to this clone: One end of the junction fails to match germline, which may point to a read error. The V gene is TRBV5-6, the J gene TRBJ1-5; D gene ambiguous. The CDR3 consists of 13 residues. From germline, CDR1 is SGHDT and CDR2 YYEEEE. The CDR3 DNA follows: TGTGCCAGCAGCTTCCGGGGTAATCAGGCCCAGCATTTT. Its protein is CASSFRGNQAQHF. The full variable domain, its missing parts supplied by reference TRBV5-6 and TRBJ1-5, is DAGVTQSPTHLIKTRGQQVTLRCSPKSGHDTVSWYQQALGQGPQFIFQYYEEEERQRGNFPDRFSGHQFPNYSSELNVNALLLGDSALYLCASSFRGNQAQHFGDGTRLSIL.

This clone was seen once. V and J are TRBV19 and TRBJ2-1; no firm D call. CDR1 LNHDA and CDR2 SQIVND come from the germline V gene (reference sequence). V gave up 1 base and J gave up 6 bases, with 13 bases separating them. CDR3 size: 15 residues. CDR3 region: CASSIGARSGNEQFF. In DNA form, the CDR3 reads TGTGCCAGTAGTATAGGGGCCCGGTCGGGCAATGAGCAGTTCTTC.